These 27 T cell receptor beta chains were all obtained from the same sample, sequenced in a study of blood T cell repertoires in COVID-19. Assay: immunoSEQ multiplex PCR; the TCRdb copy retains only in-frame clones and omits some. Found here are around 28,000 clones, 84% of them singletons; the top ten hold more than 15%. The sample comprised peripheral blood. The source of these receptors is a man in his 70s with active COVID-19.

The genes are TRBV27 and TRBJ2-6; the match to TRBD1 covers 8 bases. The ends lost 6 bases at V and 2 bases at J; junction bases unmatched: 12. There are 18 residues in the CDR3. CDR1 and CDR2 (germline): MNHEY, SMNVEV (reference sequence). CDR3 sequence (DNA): TGTGCCAGCAGCGGTGGACTGACAGGGGATGCTGGGGCCAACGTCCTGACTTTC. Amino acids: CASSGGLTGDAGANVLTF. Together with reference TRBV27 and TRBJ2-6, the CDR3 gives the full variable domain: EAQVTQNPRYLITVTGKKLTVTCSQNMNHEYMSWYRQDPGLGLRQIYYSMNVEVTDKGDVPEGYKVSRKEKRNFPLILESPSPNQTSLYFCASSGGLTGDAGANVLTFGAGSRLTVL.

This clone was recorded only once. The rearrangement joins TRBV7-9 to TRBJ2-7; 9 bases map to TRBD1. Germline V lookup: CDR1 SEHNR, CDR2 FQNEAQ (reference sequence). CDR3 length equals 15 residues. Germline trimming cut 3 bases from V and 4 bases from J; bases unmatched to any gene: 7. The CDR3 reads CASSFPPGQGYEQYF. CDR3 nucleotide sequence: TGTGCCAGCAGCTTCCCCCCGGGACAGGGTTACGAGCAGTACTTC. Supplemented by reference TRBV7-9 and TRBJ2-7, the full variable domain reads DTGVSQNPRHKITKRGQNVTFRCDPISEHNRLYWYRQTLGQGPEFLTYFQNEAQLEKSRLLSDRFSAERPKGSFSTLEIQRTEQGDSAMYLCASSFPPGQGYEQYFGPGTRLTVT.

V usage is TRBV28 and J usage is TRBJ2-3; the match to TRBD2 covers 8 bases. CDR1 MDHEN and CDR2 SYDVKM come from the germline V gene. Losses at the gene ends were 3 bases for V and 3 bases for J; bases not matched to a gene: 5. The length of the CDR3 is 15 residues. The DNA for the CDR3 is TGTGCCAGCAGTTTGCGGCGGGGGGAAACAGATACGCAGTATTTT. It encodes CASSLRRGETDTQYF.

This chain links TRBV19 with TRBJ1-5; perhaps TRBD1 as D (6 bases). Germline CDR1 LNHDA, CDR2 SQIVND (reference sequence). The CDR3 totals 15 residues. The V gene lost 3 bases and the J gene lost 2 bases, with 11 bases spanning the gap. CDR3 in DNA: TGTGCCAGTAGTATTAGGGCAGGGGGCAATCAGCCCCAGCATTTT. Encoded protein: CASSIRAGGNQPQHF.

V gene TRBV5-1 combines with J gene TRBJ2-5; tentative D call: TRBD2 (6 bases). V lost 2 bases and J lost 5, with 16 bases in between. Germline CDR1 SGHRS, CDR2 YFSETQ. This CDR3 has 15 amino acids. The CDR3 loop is CASSFSGGVVETQYF. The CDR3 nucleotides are TGCGCCAGCAGCTTCTCGGGCGGGGTGGTCGAGACCCAGTACTTC.

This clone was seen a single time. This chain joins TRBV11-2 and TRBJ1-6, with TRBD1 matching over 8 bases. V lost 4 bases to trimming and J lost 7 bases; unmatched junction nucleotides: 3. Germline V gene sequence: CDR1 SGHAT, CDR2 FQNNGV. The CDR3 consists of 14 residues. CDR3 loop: CASSSAGGNSPLHF. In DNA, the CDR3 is TGTGCCAGCAGCTCTGCAGGGGGCAATTCACCCCTCCACTTT.

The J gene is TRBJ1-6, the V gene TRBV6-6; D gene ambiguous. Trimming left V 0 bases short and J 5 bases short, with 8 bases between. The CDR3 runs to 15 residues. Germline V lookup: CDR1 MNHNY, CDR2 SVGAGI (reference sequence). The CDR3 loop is CASSYSGGHNSPLHF. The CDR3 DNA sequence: TGTGCCAGCAGTTACTCCGGAGGACATAATTCACCCCTCCACTTT.

The CDR3 DNA sequence: TGTGCCAGCAGCCCCTTTTTGATTGAGAACAATGAGCAGTTCTTC. It yields the protein CASSPFLIENNEQFF. The chain has TRBV9 and TRBJ2-1; D is unresolved. V was pared by 4 bases and J by 5 bases, with 16 bases between. This CDR3 has 15 residues. Germline V lookup: CDR1 SGDLS, CDR2 YYNGEE.

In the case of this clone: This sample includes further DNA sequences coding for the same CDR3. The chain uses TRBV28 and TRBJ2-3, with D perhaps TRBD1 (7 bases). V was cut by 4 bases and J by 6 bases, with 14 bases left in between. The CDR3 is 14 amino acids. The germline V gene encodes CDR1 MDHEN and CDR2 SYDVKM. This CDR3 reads CASSSPGGRDTQYF. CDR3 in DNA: TGTGCCAGCAGTTCTCCAGGGGGGCGGGATACGCAGTATTTT.

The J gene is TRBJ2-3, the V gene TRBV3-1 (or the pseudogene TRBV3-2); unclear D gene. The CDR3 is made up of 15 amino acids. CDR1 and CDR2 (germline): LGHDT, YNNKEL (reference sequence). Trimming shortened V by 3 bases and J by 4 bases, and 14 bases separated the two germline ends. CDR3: CASSQQRPRADTQYF. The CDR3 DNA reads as TGTGCCAGCAGCCAGCAGCGTCCACGCGCAGATACGCAGTATTTT.

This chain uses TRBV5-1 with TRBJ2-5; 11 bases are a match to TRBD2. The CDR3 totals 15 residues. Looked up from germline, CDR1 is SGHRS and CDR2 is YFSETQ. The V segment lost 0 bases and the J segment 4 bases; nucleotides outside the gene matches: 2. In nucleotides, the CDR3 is TGCGCCAGCAGCTTGGGACTAGCGGGGATAGAGACCCAGTACTTC. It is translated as CASSLGLAGIETQYF.

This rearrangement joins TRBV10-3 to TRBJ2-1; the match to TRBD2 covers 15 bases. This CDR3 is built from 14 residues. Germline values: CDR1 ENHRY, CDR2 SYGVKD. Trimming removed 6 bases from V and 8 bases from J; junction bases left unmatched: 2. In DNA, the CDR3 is TGTGCCATCAGCGGACTAGCGGGGGGGTATGAGCAGTTCTTC. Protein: CAISGLAGGYEQFF.

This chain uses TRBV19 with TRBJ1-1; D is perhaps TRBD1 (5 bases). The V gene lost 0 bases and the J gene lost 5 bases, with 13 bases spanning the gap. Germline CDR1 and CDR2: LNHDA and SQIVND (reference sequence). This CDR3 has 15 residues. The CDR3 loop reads CASSIDFRAETEAFF. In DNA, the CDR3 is TGTGCCAGTAGTATAGATTTCAGGGCAGAAACTGAAGCTTTCTTT.

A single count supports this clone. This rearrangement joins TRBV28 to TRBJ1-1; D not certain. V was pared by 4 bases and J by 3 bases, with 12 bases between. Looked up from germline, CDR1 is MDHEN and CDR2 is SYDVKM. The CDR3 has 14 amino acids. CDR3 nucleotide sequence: TGTGCCAGCAGTTACTTCGATCGGGACACTGAAGCTTTCTTT. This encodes CASSYFDRDTEAFF.

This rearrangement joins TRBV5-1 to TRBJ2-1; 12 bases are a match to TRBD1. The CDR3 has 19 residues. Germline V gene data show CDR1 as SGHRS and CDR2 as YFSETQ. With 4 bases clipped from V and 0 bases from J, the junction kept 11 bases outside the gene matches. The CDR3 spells CASSPGQGALSTSYNEQFF. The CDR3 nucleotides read TGCGCCAGCAGCCCGGGACAGGGGGCGCTTTCCACCTCCTACAATGAGCAGTTCTTC.

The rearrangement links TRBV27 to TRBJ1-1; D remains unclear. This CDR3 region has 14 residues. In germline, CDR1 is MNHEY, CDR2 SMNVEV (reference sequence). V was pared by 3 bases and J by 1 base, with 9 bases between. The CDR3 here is CASSFLEQNTEAFF. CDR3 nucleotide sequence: TGTGCCAGCAGTTTTCTTGAGCAGAACACTGAAGCTTTCTTT.

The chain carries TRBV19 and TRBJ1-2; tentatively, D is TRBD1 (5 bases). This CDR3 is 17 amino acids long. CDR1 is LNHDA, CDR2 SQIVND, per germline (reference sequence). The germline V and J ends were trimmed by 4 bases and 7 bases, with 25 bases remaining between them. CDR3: CASSTGGISIEVGGYTF. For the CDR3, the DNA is TGTGCCAGTAGTACGGGGGGGATTTCAATCGAAGTCGGTGGCTACACCTTC.

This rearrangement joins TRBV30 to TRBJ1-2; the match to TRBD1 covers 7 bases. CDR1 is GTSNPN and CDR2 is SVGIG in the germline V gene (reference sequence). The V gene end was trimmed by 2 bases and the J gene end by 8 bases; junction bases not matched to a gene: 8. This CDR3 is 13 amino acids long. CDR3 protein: CAWSPQGEKGYTF. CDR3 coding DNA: TGTGCCTGGAGTCCCCAGGGGGAGAAGGGCTACACCTTC.

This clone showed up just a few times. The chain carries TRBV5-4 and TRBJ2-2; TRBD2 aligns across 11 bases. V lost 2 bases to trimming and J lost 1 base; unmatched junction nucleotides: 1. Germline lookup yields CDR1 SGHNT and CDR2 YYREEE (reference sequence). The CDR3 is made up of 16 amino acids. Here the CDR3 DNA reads TGTGCCAGCAGCTTAGGACTAGCGGGGAACACCGGGGAGCTGTTTTTT. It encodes CASSLGLAGNTGELFF.

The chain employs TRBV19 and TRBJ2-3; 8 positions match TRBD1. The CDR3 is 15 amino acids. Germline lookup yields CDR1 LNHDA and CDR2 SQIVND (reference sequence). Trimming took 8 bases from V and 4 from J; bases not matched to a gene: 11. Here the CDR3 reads CASWSGGAYPDTQYF. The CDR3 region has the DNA TGTGCCAGTTGGTCAGGGGGCGCCTATCCAGATACGCAGTATTTT.

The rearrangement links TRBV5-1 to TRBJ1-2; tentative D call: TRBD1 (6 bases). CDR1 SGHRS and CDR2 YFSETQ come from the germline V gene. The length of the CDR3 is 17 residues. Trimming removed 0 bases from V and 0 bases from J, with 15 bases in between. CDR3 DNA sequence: TGCGCCAGCAGCTTGGACCCCCCAGGGGCGACTAACTATGGCTACACCTTC. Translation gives CASSLDPPGATNYGYTF.

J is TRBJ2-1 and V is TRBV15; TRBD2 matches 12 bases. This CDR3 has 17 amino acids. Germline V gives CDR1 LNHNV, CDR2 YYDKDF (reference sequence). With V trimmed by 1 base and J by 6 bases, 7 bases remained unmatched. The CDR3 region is CATSRGSLAGGVNEQFF. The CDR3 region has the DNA TGTGCCACCAGCAGAGGGAGCCTAGCGGGGGGGGTCAATGAGCAGTTCTTC.

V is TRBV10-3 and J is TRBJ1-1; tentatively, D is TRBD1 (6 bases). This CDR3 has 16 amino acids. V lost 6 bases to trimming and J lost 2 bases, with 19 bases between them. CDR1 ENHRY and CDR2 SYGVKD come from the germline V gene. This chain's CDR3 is CAISPRGDTLNTEAFF. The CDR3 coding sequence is TGTGCCATCAGCCCCCGGGGGGACACCCTTAACACTGAAGCTTTCTTT.

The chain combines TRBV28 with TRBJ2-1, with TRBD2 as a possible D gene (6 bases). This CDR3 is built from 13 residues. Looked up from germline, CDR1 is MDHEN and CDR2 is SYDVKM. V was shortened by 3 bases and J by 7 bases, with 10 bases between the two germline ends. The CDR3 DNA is TGTGCCAGCAGTTTCCATGGAGGGAATGAGCAGTTCTTC. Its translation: CASSFHGGNEQFF.

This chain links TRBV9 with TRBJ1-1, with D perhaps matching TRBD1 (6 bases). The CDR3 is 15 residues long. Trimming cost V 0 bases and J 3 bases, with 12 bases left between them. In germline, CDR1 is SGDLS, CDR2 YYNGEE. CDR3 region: CASSVGWGLDTEAFF. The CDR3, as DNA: TGTGCCAGCAGCGTAGGTTGGGGGCTCGACACTGAAGCTTTCTTT.

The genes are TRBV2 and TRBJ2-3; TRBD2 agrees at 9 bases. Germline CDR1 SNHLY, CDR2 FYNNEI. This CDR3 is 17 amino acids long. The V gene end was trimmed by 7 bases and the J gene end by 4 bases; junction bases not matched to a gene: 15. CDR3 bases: TGTGCCAGCATCCCCTCGAGGCGGGGGGGCTTCTCAGATACGCAGTATTTT. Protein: CASIPSRRGGFSDTQYF. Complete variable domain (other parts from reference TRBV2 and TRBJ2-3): EPEVTQTPSHQVTQMGQEVILRCVPISNHLYFYWYRQILGQKVEFLVSFYNNEISEKSEIFDDQFSVERPDGSNFTLKIRSTKLEDSAMYFCASIPSRRGGFSDTQYFGPGTRLTVL.

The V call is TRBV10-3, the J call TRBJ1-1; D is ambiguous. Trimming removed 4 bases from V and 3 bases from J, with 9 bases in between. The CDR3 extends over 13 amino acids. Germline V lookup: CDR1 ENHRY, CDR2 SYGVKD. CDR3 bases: TGTGCCATCAGTGTAACGCCGGACACTGAAGCTTTCTTT. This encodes CAISVTPDTEAFF.